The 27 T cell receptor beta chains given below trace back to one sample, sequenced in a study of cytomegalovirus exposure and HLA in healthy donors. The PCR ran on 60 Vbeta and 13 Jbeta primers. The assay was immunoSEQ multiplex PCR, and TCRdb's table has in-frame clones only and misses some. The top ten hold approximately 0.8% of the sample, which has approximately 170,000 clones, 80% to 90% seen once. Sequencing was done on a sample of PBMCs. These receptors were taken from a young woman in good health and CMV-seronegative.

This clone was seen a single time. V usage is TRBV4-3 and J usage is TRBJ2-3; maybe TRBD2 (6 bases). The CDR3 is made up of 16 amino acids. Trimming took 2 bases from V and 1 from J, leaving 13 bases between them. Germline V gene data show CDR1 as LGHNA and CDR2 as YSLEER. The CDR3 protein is CASSQFVREGTDTQYF. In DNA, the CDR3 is TGCGCCAGCAGCCAATTCGTTAGGGAGGGCACAGATACGCAGTATTTT.

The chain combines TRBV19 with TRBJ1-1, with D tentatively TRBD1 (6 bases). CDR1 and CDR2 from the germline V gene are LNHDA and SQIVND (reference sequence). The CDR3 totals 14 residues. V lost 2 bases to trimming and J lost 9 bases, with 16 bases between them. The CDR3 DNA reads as TGTGCCAGTAGTATATCCGGGGGGCGAGTACAAGCTTTCTTT. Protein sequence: CASSISGGRVQAFF.

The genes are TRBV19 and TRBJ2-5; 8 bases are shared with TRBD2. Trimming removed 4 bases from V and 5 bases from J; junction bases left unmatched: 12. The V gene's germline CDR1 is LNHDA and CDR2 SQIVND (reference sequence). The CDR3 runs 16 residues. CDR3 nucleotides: TGTGCCAGTAGTAGAGCGGGAGCTTCGTTACGGGAGACCCAGTACTTC. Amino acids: CASSRAGASLRETQYF. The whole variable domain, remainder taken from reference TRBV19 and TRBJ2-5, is DGGITQSPKYLFRKEGQNVTLSCEQNLNHDAMYWYRQDPGQGLRLIYYSQIVNDFQKGDIAEGYSVSREKKESFPLTVTSAQKNPTAFYLCASSRAGASLRETQYFGPGTRLLVL.

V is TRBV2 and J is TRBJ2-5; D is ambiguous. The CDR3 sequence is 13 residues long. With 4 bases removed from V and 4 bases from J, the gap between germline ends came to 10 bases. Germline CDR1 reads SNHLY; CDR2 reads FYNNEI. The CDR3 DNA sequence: TGTGCCAGCAGTGTCCTGCCGGTAGAGACCCAGTACTTC. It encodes CASSVLPVETQYF.

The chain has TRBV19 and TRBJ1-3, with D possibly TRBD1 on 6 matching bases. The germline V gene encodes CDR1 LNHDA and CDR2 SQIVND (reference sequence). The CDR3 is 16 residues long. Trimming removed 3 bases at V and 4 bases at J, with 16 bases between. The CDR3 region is CASSIGGRMYGNTIYF. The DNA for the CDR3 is TGTGCCAGTAGTATCGGGGGGCGTATGTACGGAAACACCATATATTTT.

Here the CDR3 reads CASSGQGALGNQPQHF. The CDR3 DNA reads as TGTGCCAGCAGTGGACAGGGGGCTTTGGGCAATCAGCCCCAGCATTTT. The genes are TRBV28 and TRBJ1-5; 11 bases map to TRBD1. Germline V lookup: CDR1 MDHEN, CDR2 SYDVKM. CDR3 length equals 16 residues. V shed 5 bases and J 2 bases; nucleotides not matched to a gene: 5.

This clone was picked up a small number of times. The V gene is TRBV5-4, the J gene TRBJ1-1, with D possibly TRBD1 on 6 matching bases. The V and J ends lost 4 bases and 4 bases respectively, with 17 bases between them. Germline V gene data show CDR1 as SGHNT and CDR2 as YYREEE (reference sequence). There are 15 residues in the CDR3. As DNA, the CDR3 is TGTGCCAGCAGCACGCGAAAACAGGGACGCACTGAAGCTTTCTTT. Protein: CASSTRKQGRTEAFF.

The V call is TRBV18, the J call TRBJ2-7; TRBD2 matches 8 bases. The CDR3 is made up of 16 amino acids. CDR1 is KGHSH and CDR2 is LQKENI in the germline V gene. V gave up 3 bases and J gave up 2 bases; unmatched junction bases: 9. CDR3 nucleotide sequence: TGTGCCAGCTCACCCCAACCCCCTAGCGGGCCCTACGAGCAGTACTTC. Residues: CASSPQPPSGPYEQYF.

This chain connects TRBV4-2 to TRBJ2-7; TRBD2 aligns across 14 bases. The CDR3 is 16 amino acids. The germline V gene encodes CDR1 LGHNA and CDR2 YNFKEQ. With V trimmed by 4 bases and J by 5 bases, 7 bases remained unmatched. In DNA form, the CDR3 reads TGTGCCAGCAGCCCCCCGGGACTAGCGGGAGCTCACGAGCAGTACTTC. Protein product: CASSPPGLAGAHEQYF.

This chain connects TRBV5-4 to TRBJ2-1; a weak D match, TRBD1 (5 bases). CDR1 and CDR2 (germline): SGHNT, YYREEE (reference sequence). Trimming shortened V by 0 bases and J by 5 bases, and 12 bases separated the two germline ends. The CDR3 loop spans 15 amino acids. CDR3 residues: CASSLGGRANNEQFF. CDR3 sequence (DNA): TGTGCCAGCAGCTTGGGTGGCAGGGCTAACAATGAGCAGTTCTTC.

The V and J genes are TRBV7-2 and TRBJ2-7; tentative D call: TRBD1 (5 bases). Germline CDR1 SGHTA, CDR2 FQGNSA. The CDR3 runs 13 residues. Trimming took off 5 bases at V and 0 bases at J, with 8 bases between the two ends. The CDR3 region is CASSTGHSYEQYF. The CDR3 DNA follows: TGTGCCAGCAGCACCGGACACTCCTACGAGCAGTACTTC.

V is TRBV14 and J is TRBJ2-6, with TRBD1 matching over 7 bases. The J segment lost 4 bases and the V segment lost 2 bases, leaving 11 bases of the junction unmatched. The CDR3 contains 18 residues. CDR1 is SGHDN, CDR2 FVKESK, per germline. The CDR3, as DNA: TGTGCCAGCAGCCAACATTTAAGGGGGACAGTCGGGGCCAACGTCCTGACTTTC. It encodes CASSQHLRGTVGANVLTF.

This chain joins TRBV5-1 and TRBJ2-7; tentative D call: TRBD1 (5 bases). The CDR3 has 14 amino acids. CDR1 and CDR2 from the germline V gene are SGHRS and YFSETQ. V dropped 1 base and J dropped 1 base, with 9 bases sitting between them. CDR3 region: CASSLTPGSYEQYF. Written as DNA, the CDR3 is TGCGCCAGCAGCTTGACGCCAGGGTCCTACGAGCAGTACTTC.

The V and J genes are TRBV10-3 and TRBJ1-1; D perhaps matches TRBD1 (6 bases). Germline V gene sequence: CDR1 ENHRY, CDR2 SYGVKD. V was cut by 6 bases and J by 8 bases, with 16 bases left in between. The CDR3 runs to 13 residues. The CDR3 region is CAIREAKGVEAFF. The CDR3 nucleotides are TGTGCCATCAGGGAAGCAAAGGGGGTAGAAGCTTTCTTT.

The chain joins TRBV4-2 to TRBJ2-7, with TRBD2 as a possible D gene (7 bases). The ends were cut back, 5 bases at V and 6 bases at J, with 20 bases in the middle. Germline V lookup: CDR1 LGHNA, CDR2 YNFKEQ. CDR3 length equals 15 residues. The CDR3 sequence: CASSYGGGSSVEQYF. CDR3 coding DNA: TGTGCCAGCAGCTACGGGGGCGGGAGTTCGGTCGAGCAGTACTTC.

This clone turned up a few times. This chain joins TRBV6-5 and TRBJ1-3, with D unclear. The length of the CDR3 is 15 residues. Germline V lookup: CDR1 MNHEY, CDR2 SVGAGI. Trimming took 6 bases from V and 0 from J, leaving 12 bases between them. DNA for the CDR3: TGTGCCAGCAGCTCACTGGGCATCTCTGGAAACACCATATATTTT. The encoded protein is CASSSLGISGNTIYF.

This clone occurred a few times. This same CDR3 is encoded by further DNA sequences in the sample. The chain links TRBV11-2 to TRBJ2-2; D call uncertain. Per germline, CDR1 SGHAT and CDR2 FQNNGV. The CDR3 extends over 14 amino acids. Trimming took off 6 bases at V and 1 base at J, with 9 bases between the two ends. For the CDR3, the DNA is TGTGCCAGCAGTCTCGCCGGGAACACCGGGGAGCTGTTTTTT. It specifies CASSLAGNTGELFF.

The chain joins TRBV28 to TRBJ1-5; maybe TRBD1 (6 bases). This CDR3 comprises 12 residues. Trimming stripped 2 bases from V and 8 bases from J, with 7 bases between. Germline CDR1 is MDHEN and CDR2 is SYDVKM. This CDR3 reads CASSLAGEPQHF. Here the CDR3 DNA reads TGTGCCAGCAGTTTAGCAGGGGAGCCCCAGCATTTT.

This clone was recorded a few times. CDR3 in DNA: TGTGCCTGGAGTTGGGCGGGAGGGAGCTACAATGAGCAGTTCTTC. The encoded protein is CAWSWAGGSYNEQFF. The chain uses TRBV30 and TRBJ2-1; 9 positions match TRBD2. The J segment lost 3 bases and the V segment lost 2 bases, leaving 5 bases of the junction unmatched. Per the germline V gene, CDR1 is GTSNPN and CDR2 is SVGIG (reference sequence). The CDR3 has 15 amino acids.

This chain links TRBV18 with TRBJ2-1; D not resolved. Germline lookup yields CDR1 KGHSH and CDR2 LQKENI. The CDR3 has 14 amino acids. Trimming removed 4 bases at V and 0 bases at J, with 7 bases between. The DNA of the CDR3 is TGTGCCAGCTCACGCGAGAGCTCCTACAATGAGCAGTTCTTC. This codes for CASSRESSYNEQFF.

CDR3 in amino acids: CATIREGVNYGYTF. In DNA, the CDR3 is TGTGCCACAATCAGGGAAGGGGTTAACTATGGCTACACCTTC. The rearrangement uses TRBV28 and TRBJ1-2, with D maybe TRBD1 (5 bases). V lost 10 bases to trimming and J lost 1 base, with 16 bases between them. Per the germline V gene, CDR1 is MDHEN and CDR2 is SYDVKM. CDR3 length: 14 amino acids.

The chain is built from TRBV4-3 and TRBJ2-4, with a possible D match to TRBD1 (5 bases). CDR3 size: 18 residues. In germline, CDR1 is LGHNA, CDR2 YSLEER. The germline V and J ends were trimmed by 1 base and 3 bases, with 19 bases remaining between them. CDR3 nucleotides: TGCGCCAGCAGCCAAGGGCTCCGCTCTCAAGGGGACAAAAACATTCAGTACTTC. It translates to CASSQGLRSQGDKNIQYF.

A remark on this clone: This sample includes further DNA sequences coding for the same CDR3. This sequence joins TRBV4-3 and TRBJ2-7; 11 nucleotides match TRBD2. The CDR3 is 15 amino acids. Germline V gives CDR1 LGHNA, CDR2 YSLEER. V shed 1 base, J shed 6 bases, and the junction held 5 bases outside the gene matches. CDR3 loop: CASSQVAGGPGEQYF. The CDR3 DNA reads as TGCGCCAGCAGCCAAGTAGCGGGGGGGCCCGGCGAGCAGTACTTC.

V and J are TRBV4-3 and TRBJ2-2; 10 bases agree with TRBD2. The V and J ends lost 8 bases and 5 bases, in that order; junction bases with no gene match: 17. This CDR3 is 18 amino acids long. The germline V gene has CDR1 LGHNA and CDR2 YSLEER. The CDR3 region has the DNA TGCGCCAGCTCCCAAGACCTAGCGGGAGAAGAGGATACCGGGGAGCTGTTTTTT. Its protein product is CASSQDLAGEEDTGELFF.

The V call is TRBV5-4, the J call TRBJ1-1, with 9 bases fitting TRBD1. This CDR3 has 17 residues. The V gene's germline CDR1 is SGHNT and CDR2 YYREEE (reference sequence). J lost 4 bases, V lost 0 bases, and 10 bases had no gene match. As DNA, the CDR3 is TGTGCCAGCAGCTTGGGCGGGACAGGGTTCCGGGGCACTGAAGCTTTCTTT. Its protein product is CASSLGGTGFRGTEAFF.

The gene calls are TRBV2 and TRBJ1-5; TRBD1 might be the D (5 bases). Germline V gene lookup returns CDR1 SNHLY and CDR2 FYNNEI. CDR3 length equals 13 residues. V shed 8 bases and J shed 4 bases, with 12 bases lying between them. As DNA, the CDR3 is TGTGCCAGCGGTTTGGACATTAATCAGCCCCAGCATTTT. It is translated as CASGLDINQPQHF.

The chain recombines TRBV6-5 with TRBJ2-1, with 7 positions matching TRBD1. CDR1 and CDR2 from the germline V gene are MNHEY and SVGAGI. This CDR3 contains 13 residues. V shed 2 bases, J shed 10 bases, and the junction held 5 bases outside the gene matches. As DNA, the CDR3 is TGTGCCAGCAGTTACCGGGACAGTATAGAGCAGTTCTTC. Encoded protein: CASSYRDSIEQFF.